This TCR beta chain derives from a study of HIV-infected patients and healthy controls. The germline V gene has CDR1 WNHNN and CDR2 SYGVQD (reference sequence). The CDR3 runs to 15 residues. V trimming: 11 bases; J trimming: 4 bases; junction bases outside the gene matches: 13. Worth noting for this clonotype: What it binds is not known.

Follow-up blood was drawn about 14 weeks, roughly three months, after antiretroviral therapy began. No cell fractionation was done, so the repertoire covers all unsorted peripheral blood T cells. The study's findings and limits: Three to four months of therapy was arguably too brief to observe immune reconstitution in treated samples.

Reverse transcription used roughly 450 ng RNA and constant-region primers for alpha and beta. Alpha and beta chain libraries were made separately by chain-specific third strand synthesis with multiplexing indices. TCRdb reprocessed the 5' RACE reads via MiXCR and lists one record per CDR3 protein. This sample yields roughly 3,900 distinct CDR3 sequences, of which less than 8.5% are seen a single time; about a sixth belongs to the top ten. The rearrangement links TRBV10-1 to TRBJ2-2; 7 nucleotides align to TRBD1. The sample consisted of blood, taken during antiretroviral therapy. The TCR was taken from an adult with HIV infection. CDR3 in amino acids: CACRRKGATTGELFF. CDR3 coding DNA: TGCGCCTGCCGTCGAAAGGGGGCAACCACCGGGGAGCTGTTTTTT.